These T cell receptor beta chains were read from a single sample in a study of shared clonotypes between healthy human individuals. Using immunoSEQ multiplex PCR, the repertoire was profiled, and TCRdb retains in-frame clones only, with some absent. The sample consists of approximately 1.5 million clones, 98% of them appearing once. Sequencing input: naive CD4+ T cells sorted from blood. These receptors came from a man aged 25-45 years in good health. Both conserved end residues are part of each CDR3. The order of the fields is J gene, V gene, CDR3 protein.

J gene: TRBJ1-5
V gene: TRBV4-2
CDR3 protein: CASSQENRGVAGYSNQPQHF

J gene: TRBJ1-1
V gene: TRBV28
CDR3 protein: CASCRGGQNTEAFF

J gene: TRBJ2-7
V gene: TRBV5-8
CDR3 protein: CASSLDRGVSYF

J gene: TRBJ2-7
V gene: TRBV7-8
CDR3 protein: CASTGRGYEQYF

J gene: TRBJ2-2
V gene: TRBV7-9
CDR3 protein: CASSFTHGQGITGELFF

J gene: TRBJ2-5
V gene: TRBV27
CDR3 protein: CASSSIYGTQYF

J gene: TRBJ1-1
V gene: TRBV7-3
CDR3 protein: CASSLTGNTEAFF

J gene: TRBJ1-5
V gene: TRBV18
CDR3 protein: CASSPLGQGDQPQHF

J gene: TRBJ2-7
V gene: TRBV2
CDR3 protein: CASSEGGRVAREQYF

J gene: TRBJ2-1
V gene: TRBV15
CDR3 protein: CATSRARSSYNEQFF

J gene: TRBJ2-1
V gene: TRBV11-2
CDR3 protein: CASSLTTYNEQFF

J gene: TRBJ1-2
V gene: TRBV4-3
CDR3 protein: CASSQDGQARSYGYTF

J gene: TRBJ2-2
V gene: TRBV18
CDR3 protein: CASSPPRGGRNTGELFF

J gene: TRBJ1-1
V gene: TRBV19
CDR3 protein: CASSRQGSTEAFF

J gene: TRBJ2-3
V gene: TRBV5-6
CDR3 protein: CASSFERGTNTQYF

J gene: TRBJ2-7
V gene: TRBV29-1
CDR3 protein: CSVVPDRLSYEQYF

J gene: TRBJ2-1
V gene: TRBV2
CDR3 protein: CASSESGQHYNEQFF

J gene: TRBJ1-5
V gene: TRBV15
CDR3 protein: CATSSGQISNQPQHF

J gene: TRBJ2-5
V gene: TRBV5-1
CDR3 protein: CASSLALGLAGETQYF

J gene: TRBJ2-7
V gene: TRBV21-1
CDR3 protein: CASSKAGGRTSYEQYF

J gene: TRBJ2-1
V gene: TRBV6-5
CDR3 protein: CASSYPPFPGEQFF

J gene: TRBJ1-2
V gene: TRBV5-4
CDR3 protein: CASSIDPGTDPYGYTF

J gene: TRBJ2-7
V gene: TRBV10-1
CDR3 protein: CASSVRRGTYYEQYF

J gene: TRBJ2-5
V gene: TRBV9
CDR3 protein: CASSGAGQETQYF

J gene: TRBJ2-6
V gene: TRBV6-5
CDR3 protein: CASSPLDSGANVLTF

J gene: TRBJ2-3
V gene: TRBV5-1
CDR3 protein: CASSAGLAETDTQYF

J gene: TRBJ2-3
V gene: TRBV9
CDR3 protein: CASSFANSGSGTDTQYF

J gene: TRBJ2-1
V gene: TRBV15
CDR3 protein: CATSGYGSSSYNEQFF

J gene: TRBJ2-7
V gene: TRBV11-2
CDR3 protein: CASSFSSLRSYEQYF

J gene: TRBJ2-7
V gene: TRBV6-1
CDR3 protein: CAFYSPWEDEQYF

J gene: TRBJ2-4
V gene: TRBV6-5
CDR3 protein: CASSRQGENIQYF

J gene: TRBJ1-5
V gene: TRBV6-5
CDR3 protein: CASSYDTPRGNQPQHF

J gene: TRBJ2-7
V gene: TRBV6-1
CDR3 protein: CASSEARNYEQYF

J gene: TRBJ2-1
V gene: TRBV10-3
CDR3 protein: CATTATVNEQFF

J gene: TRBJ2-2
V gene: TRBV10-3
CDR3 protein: CAINGLNTGELFF

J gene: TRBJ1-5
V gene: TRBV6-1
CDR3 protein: CASSGRYQPQHF

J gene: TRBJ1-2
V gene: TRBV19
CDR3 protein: CASSTPGLFLYGYTF

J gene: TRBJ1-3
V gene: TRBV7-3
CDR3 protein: CASSTGPAGSGNTIYF

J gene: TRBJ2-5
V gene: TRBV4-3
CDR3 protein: CASSQEYHFQETQYF

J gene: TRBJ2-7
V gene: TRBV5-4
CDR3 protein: CASSRPSGRSDEQYF

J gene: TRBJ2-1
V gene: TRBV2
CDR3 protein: CASSDSRVDEQFF

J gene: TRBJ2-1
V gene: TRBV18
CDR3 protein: CASSPLKGYNEQFF

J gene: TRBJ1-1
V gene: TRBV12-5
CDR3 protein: CASGFQLWGEAFF

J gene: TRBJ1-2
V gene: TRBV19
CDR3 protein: CASSGRTCLFFRALYGYTF

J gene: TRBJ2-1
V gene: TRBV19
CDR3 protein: CASSTPLNNEQFF

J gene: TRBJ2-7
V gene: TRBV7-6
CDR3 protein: CASSPTSGRSYEQYF

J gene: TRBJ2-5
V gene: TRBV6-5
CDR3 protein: CASSFPGGETQYF

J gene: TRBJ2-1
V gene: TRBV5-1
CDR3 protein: CASSLAGDPYNEQFF

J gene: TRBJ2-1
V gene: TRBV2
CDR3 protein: CASSDEVLNEQFF

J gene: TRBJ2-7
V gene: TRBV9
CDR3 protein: CASSPRDRSYEQYF

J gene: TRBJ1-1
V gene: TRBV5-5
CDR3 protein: CASSGLQGRTEAFF